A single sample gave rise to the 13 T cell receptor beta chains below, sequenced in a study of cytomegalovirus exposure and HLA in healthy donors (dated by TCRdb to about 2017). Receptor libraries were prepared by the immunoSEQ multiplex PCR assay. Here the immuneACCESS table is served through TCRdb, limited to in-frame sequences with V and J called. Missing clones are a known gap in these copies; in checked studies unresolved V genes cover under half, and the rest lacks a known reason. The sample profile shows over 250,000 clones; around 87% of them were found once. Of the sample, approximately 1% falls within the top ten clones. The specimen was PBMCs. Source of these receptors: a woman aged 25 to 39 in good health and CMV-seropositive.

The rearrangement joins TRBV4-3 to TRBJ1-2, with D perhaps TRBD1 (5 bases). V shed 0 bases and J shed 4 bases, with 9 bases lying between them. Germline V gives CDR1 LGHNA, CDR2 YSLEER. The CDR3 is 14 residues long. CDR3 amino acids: CASSQDSRAYGYTF. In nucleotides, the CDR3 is TGCGCCAGCAGCCAAGACAGCAGGGCCTATGGCTACACCTTC.

For the CDR3, the DNA is TGTGCCAGTAGTACAGGGGGCTTGGGCGAGCAGTACTTC. Translated, it gives CASSTGGLGEQYF. The chain is built from TRBV19 and TRBJ2-7; 8 bases match TRBD1. This CDR3 comprises 13 residues. With V trimmed by 4 bases and J by 6 bases, 5 bases remained unmatched. Germline V gene sequence: CDR1 LNHDA, CDR2 SQIVND (reference sequence).

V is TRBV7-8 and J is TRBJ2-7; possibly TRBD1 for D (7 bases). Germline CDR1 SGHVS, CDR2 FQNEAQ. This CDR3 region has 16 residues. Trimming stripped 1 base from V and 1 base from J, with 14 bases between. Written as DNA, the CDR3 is TGTGCCAGCAGCTTAGGGGGTCAGGGGGGTTCCTACGAGCAGTACTTC. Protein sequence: CASSLGGQGGSYEQYF. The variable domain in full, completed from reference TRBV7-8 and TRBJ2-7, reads GAGVSQSPRYKVAKRGQDVALRCDPISGHVSLFWYQQALGQGPEFLTYFQNEAQLDKSGLPSDRFFAERPEGSVSTLKIQRTQQEDSAVYLCASSLGGQGGSYEQYFGPGTRLTVT.

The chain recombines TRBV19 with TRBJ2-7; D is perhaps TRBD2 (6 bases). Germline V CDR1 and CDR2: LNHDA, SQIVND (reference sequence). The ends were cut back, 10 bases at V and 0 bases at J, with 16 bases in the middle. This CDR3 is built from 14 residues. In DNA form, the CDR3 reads TGTGCCACCTCCTGGGGACTGGGCTCCTACGAGCAGTACTTC. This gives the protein CATSWGLGSYEQYF. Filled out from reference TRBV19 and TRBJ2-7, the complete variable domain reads DGGITQSPKYLFRKEGQNVTLSCEQNLNHDAMYWYRQDPGQGLRLIYYSQIVNDFQKGDIAEGYSVSREKKESFPLTVTSAQKNPTAFYLCATSWGLGSYEQYFGPGTRLTVT.

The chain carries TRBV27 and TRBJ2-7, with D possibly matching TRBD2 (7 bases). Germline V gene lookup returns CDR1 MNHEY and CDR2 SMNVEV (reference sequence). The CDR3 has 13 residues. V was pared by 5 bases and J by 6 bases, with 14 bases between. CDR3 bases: TGTGCCAGCAGTGGGTGGGGGGGCGGCGAGCAGTACTTC. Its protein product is CASSGWGGGEQYF.

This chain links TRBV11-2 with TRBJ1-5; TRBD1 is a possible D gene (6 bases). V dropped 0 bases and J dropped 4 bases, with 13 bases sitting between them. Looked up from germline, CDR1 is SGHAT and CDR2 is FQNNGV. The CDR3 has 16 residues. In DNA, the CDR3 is TGTGCCAGCAGCTTAGAGGGGGCGTCAGGGAATCAGCCCCAGCATTTT. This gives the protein CASSLEGASGNQPQHF.

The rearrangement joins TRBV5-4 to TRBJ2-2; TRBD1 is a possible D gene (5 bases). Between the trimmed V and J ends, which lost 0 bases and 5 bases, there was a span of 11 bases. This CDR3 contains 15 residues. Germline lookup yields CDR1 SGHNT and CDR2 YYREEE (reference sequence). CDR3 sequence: CASSLGARVTGELFF. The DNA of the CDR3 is TGTGCCAGCAGCTTGGGGGCCAGGGTTACCGGGGAGCTGTTTTTT.

CDR3 sequence: CASSLAPGGRGETQYF. For the CDR3, the DNA is TGTGCCAGCAGCTTAGCTCCGGGGGGGCGAGGGGAGACCCAGTACTTC. The chain recombines TRBV11-2 with TRBJ2-5; TRBD2 aligns across 8 bases. With 1 base clipped from V and 5 bases from J, the junction kept 9 bases outside the gene matches. CDR1 is SGHAT, CDR2 FQNNGV, per germline. The CDR3 runs 16 residues.

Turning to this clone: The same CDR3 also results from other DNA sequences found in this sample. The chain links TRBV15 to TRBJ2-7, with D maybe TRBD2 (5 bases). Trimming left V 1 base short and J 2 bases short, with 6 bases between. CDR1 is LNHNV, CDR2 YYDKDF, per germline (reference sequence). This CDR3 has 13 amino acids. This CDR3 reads CATSRGGPYEQYF. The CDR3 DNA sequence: TGTGCCACCAGCAGAGGCGGGCCCTACGAGCAGTACTTC.

This CDR3 is CASSQMASGTSYNEQFF. DNA for the CDR3: TGCGCCAGCAGCCAAATGGCTAGCGGCACATCCTACAATGAGCAGTTCTTC. V usage is TRBV4-3 and J usage is TRBJ2-1, with 7 bases lining up with TRBD2. The junction had 8 bases not matched to a gene; V was cut back by 2 bases and J by 1 base. Germline V lookup: CDR1 LGHNA, CDR2 YSLEER. The CDR3 has 17 amino acids.

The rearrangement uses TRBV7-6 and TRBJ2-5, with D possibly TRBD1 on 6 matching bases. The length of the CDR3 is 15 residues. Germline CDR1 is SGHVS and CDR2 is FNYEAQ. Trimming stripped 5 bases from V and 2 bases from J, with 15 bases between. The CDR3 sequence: CASSPTDRRQETQYF. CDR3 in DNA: TGTGCCAGCAGCCCAACTGACAGGAGGCAAGAGACCCAGTACTTC. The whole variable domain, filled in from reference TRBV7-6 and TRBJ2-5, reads GAGVSQSPRYKVTKRGQDVALRCDPISGHVSLYWYRQALGQGPEFLTYFNYEAQQDKSGLPNDRFSAERPEGSISTLTIQRTEQRDSAMYRCASSPTDRRQETQYFGPGTRLLVL.

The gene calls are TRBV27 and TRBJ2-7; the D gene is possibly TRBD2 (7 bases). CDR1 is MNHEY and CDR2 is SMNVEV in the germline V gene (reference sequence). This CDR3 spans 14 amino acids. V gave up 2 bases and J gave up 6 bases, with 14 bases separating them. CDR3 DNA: TGTGCCAGCAGTTTAGGTGGGGGGGCCCTCGAGCAGTACTTC. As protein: CASSLGGGALEQYF.

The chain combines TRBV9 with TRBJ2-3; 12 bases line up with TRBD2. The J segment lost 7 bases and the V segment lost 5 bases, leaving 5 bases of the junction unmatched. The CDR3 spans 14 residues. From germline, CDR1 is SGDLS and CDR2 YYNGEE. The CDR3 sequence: CASRTGLAGNTQYF. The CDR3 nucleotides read TGTGCCAGCAGGACCGGACTAGCGGGAAATACGCAGTATTTT.